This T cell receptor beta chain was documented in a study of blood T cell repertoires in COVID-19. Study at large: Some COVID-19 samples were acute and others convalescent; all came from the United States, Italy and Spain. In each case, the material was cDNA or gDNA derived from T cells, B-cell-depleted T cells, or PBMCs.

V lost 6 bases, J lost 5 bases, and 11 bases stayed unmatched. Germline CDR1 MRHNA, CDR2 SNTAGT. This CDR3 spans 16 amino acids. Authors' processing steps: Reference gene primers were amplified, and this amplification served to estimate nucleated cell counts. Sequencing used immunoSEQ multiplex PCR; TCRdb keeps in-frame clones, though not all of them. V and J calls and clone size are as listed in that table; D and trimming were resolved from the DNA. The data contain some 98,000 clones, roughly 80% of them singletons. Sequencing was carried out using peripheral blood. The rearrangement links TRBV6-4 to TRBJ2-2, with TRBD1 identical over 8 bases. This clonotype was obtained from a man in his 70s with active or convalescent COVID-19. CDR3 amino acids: CASSWSGQGTTGELFF. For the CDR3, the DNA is TGTGCCAGCAGCTGGTCCGGACAGGGAACGACCGGGGAGCTGTTTTTT.